The clone carrying this TCR beta chain was counted a single time. This sample is part of a study of shared clonotypes between healthy human individuals. The assay was immunoSEQ multiplex PCR, and TCRdb's table has in-frame clones only and misses some. The sample lists more than 1 million clones, about 80% seen once, with 0.4% to 0.55% in the top ten. This TCR came from a man aged 18 to 30 in good health. Some clones in this sample may be carry-over from other donors' samples. What was sequenced was memory CD4+ T cells from PBMCs. Subset defined: CD45RA-negative fraction.

The CDR3: CSASWGNEQFF. In DNA, the CDR3 is TGCAGTGCTAGTTGGGGGAATGAGCAGTTCTTC. V gene TRBV20-1 combines with J gene TRBJ2-1, with D possibly being TRBD1 or TRBD2 (5 bases each). This CDR3 has 11 residues. V lost 3 bases, J lost 7 bases, and 7 bases lay in between. Looked up from germline, CDR1 is DFQATT and CDR2 is SNEGSKA (reference sequence).